The 26 T cell receptor beta chains in this list originate from one sample, sequenced in a study of cytomegalovirus exposure and HLA in healthy donors. The PCR ran on 60 Vbeta and 13 Jbeta primers. Repertoires were generated with immunoSEQ multiplex PCR, while TCRdb's copy carries only in-frame clones and drops some. Of 30,000 to 40,000 clones listed, about 80% are singletons. Sequenced input: PBMCs. The receptors stem from a woman under 30 in good health and CMV-seropositive.

This clone has a single count. The junction does not match germline at one end; this may be a read error. The rearrangement joins TRBV18 to TRBJ2-7; tentatively, D is TRBD1 (5 bases). The CDR3 loop spans 14 amino acids. Germline-derived CDR1 and CDR2 are KGHSH and LQKENI. DNA of the CDR3: TGTGCCAGCTCACCATTCAAGGGGAACTACGAGCGGTACTTC. This sequence encodes CASSPFKGNYERYF.

This chain joins TRBV27 and TRBJ2-5; D is unresolved. The DNA end lines up better with TRBJ2-7; the J call may be wrong. Germline V gives CDR1 MNHEY, CDR2 SMNVEV (reference sequence). This CDR3 spans 14 amino acids. DNA of the CDR3: TGTGCCAGCAGTCTATTTAGTCGGGTCGACGAGCAGTACTTC. Amino acids: CASSLFSRVDEQYF.

The J gene is TRBJ2-3, the V gene TRBV7-2, with 11 bases fitting TRBD1. The germline V gene encodes CDR1 SGHTA and CDR2 FQGNSA. The length of the CDR3 is 15 residues. The V and J ends lost 5 bases and 5 bases, in that order; junction bases with no gene match: 6. In DNA form, the CDR3 reads TGTGCCAGCAGCACCCGGACAGGGGGCATAGATACGCAGTATTTT. This gives the protein CASSTRTGGIDTQYF. Looking up the rest from reference TRBV7-2 and TRBJ2-3 gives the full variable domain: GAGVSQSPSNKVTEKGKDVELRCDPISGHTALYWYRQSLGQGLEFLIYFQGNSAPDKSGLPSDRFSAERTGGSVSTLTIQRTQQEDSAVYLCASSTRTGGIDTQYFGPGTRLTVL.

This chain connects TRBV7-9 to TRBJ1-2; 9 bases are a match to TRBD1. The CDR3 extends over 15 amino acids. Germline trimming cut 5 bases from V and 6 bases from J; bases unmatched to any gene: 10. Germline V gene sequence: CDR1 SEHNR, CDR2 FQNEAQ (reference sequence). The CDR3 reads CASSVGRQGEHGYTF. The CDR3 coding sequence is TGTGCCAGCAGCGTAGGACGACAGGGGGAGCATGGCTACACCTTC.

Concerning this clone: A junction boundary mismatches the germline segment, possibly from a read error. This sequence joins TRBV7-9 and TRBJ2-7; 8 positions match TRBD1. This CDR3 is 14 amino acids long. Germline CDR1 is SEHNR and CDR2 is FQNEAQ (reference sequence). CDR3 residues: CSSSRGQGIDEQYF. The CDR3, as DNA: TGTTCCAGCAGCCGTGGACAGGGCATAGACGAGCAGTACTTC.

This chain uses TRBV6-4 with TRBJ1-1, with D possibly matching TRBD1 (5 bases). Germline assignment: CDR1 MRHNA and CDR2 SNTAGT. CDR3 length: 14 amino acids. The ends were cut back, 5 bases at V and 2 bases at J, with 12 bases in the middle. The CDR3 spells CASSYDSSNTEAFF. For the CDR3, the DNA is TGTGCCAGCAGTTACGACAGTTCCAACACTGAAGCTTTCTTT.

This clone was seen more than once but under ten times. The genes are TRBV11-2 and TRBJ1-5; 10 bases map to TRBD1. CDR1 is SGHAT, CDR2 FQNNGV, per germline. There are 13 residues in the CDR3. After removal of 4 bases from V and 12 bases from J, the junction contained 6 bases not matched to a gene. The DNA for the CDR3 is TGTGCCAGCAGCTCGAACCGGGACAGGGGCCAGCATTTT. This sequence encodes CASSSNRDRGQHF.

This chain connects TRBV5-1 to TRBJ2-1; possibly TRBD2 for D (6 bases). The V end lost 3 bases, the J end lost 6 bases, and 13 bases lay between the germline ends. The CDR3 extends over 14 amino acids. Per germline, CDR1 SGHRS and CDR2 YFSETQ. The CDR3 spells CASSSVSGVNEQFF. The CDR3 DNA sequence: TGCGCCAGCAGCTCGGTTTCGGGGGTCAATGAGCAGTTCTTC.

This rearrangement joins TRBV14 to TRBJ2-7, with 8 nucleotides matching TRBD1. Germline CDR1 and CDR2: SGHDN and FVKESK. This CDR3 has 15 amino acids. With 4 bases clipped from V and 7 bases from J, the junction kept 12 bases outside the gene matches. The CDR3 loop reads CASSPHLGQGREQYF. CDR3 DNA sequence: TGTGCCAGCAGCCCCCACCTTGGACAGGGAAGGGAGCAGTACTTC.

The genes are TRBV30 and TRBJ2-5; 7 bases line up with TRBD2. From germline, CDR1 is GTSNPN and CDR2 SVGIG (reference sequence). The V gene end was trimmed by 3 bases and the J gene end by 1 base; junction bases not matched to a gene: 8. The CDR3 is 15 amino acids. DNA for the CDR3: TGTGCCTGGAGCTATCGAGGGACTACCCAAGAGACCCAGTACTTC. Its translation is CAWSYRGTTQETQYF.

This chain uses TRBV15 with TRBJ1-3; D uncertain. Germline V gene lookup returns CDR1 LNHNV and CDR2 YYDKDF (reference sequence). V was trimmed by 0 bases and J by 2 bases, leaving 8 bases between them. The CDR3 runs to 15 residues. The CDR3 loop reads CATSRDKTPGNTIYF. CDR3 nucleotides: TGTGCCACCAGCAGAGATAAGACACCTGGAAACACCATATATTTT. Looking up the rest from reference TRBV15 and TRBJ1-3 gives the full variable domain: DAMVIQNPRYQVTQFGKPVTLSCSQTLNHNVMYWYQQKSSQAPKLLFHYYDKDFNNEADTPDNFQSRRPNTSFCFLDIRSPGLGDTAMYLCATSRDKTPGNTIYFGEGSWLTVV.

DNA of the CDR3: TGTGCCAGCAGCTTAGATTGGACAGGCCACACTGAAGCTTTCTTT. Protein: CASSLDWTGHTEAFF. The J gene is TRBJ1-1, the V gene TRBV7-2, with 7 bases lining up with TRBD1. Germline lookup yields CDR1 SGHTA and CDR2 FQGNSA. There are 15 residues in the CDR3. V gave up 1 base and J gave up 3 bases; unmatched junction bases: 5. Full variable domain (rest looked up from reference TRBV7-2 and TRBJ1-1): GAGVSQSPSNKVTEKGKDVELRCDPISGHTALYWYRQSLGQGLEFLIYFQGNSAPDKSGLPSDRFSAERTGGSVSTLTIQRTQQEDSAVYLCASSLDWTGHTEAFFGQGTRLTVV.

V and J are TRBV28 and TRBJ2-2; 8 bases align to TRBD2. Unmatched junction bases numbered 14, after V lost 1 base and J lost 1 base. Germline lookup yields CDR1 MDHEN and CDR2 SYDVKM. The CDR3 loop spans 20 amino acids. CDR3 sequence: CASSLFVREGLFRNTGELFF. CDR3 sequence (DNA): TGTGCCAGCAGTTTATTTGTCCGGGAGGGCCTCTTTAGGAACACCGGGGAGCTGTTTTTT. The variable domain in full, with the rest retrieved from reference TRBV28 and TRBJ2-2, is DVKVTQSSRYLVKRTGEKVFLECVQDMDHENMFWYRQDPGLGLRLIYFSYDVKMKEKGDIPEGYSVSREKKERFSLILESASTNQTSMYLCASSLFVREGLFRNTGELFFGEGSRLTVL.

The chain carries TRBV4-3 and TRBJ2-5; tentative D call: TRBD2 (5 bases). Deletions cut 4 bases from V and 2 bases from J, with 11 bases between. Germline V gives CDR1 LGHNA, CDR2 YSLEER. This CDR3 spans 14 amino acids. This chain's CDR3 is CASSPGVVQETQYF. The CDR3 DNA follows: TGCGCCAGCAGCCCCGGGGTCGTTCAAGAGACCCAGTACTTC.

The sample holds one count of this clone. This chain connects TRBV7-2 to TRBJ1-5; D remains unclear. CDR3 length: 16 amino acids. The germline V gene encodes CDR1 SGHTA and CDR2 FQGNSA. V was shortened by 2 bases and J by 9 bases, with 20 bases between the two germline ends. The CDR3 bases are TGTGCCAGCAGCTTATGGGCAGGAACCCCCCTGTCGCCCCAGCATTTT. Its translation: CASSLWAGTPLSPQHF.

The chain links TRBV4-3 to TRBJ2-6; TRBD2 aligns across 12 bases. CDR3 length: 18 amino acids. Germline lookup yields CDR1 LGHNA and CDR2 YSLEER. Losses at the gene ends were 4 bases for V and 0 bases for J; bases not matched to a gene: 4. This chain's CDR3 is CASSPKLAGGSGANVLTF. The DNA for the CDR3 is TGCGCCAGCAGCCCTAAACTAGCGGGGGGCTCTGGGGCCAACGTCCTGACTTTC.

The chain has TRBV2 and TRBJ2-7, with D possibly matching TRBD2 (5 bases). Trimming removed 6 bases at V and 2 bases at J, with 11 bases between. The CDR3 consists of 13 residues. CDR1 and CDR2 (germline): SNHLY, FYNNEI. The CDR3 nucleotides are TGTGCCAGCAGGGACCGGGATGCCTACGAGCAGTACTTC. This codes for CASRDRDAYEQYF.

The gene calls are TRBV6-1 and TRBJ2-7; 7 nucleotides agree with TRBD1. Germline-derived CDR1 and CDR2 are MNHNS and SASEGT. The CDR3 has 15 amino acids. V trimming: 6 bases; J trimming: 2 bases; junction bases outside the gene matches: 10. Here the CDR3 DNA reads TGTGCCAGCAGCCCGCAGGGGACAGCCCCCTACGAGCAGTACTTC. Its protein is CASSPQGTAPYEQYF.

This chain joins TRBV7-6 and TRBJ2-7; D might be TRBD2 (6 bases). Per germline, CDR1 SGHVS and CDR2 FNYEAQ. The CDR3 is made up of 14 amino acids. V lost 5 bases, J lost 7 bases, and 18 bases lay in between. DNA for the CDR3: TGTGCCAGCAGCGACGGGGGTCGCAGTTGGGAGCAGTACTTC. This gives the protein CASSDGGRSWEQYF. Variable domain in full (rest from reference TRBV7-6 and TRBJ2-7): GAGVSQSPRYKVTKRGQDVALRCDPISGHVSLYWYRQALGQGPEFLTYFNYEAQQDKSGLPNDRFSAERPEGSISTLTIQRTEQRDSAMYRCASSDGGRSWEQYFGPGTRLTVT.

CDR3 nucleotides: TGTGCCAGCAGTCCTCCCGGCGGCCTAGCGATGTTTTTT. This sequence encodes CASSPPGGLAMFF. The rearrangement joins TRBV28 to TRBJ1-4; unclear D gene. Trimming removed 5 bases at V and 15 bases at J, with 19 bases between. This CDR3 is 13 amino acids long. Germline V lookup: CDR1 MDHEN, CDR2 SYDVKM.

V is TRBV19 and J is TRBJ2-1; tentative D call: TRBD2 (6 bases). Trimming stripped 3 bases from V and 9 bases from J, with 24 bases between. This CDR3 is built from 17 residues. CDR1 LNHDA and CDR2 SQIVND come from the germline V gene (reference sequence). CDR3 bases: TGTGCCAGTAGTATGCCCCCCTGGGGCGGGGATAAGGTTGAGCAGTTCTTC. The encoded protein is CASSMPPWGGDKVEQFF.

V and J are TRBV7-2 and TRBJ2-1; possible D gene TRBD1, 6 bases. V was clipped by 1 base and J by 5 bases, with 15 bases between them. The CDR3 runs 16 residues. Germline values: CDR1 SGHTA, CDR2 FQGNSA. The CDR3 here is CASSLVIGDINNEQFF. CDR3 sequence (DNA): TGTGCCAGCAGCTTAGTAATAGGGGACATAAACAATGAGCAGTTCTTC.

V and J are TRBV6-1 and TRBJ2-5, with TRBD2 matching over 8 bases. The germline CDR1 and CDR2 sequences are MNHNS and SASEGT. Unmatched junction bases numbered 19, after V lost 3 bases and J lost 1 base. The CDR3 totals 20 residues. The CDR3, as DNA: TGTGCCAGCAGTGACCTAGCGGGTGGAATTCTCCGGACCAGCCAAGAGACCCAGTACTTC. Protein product: CASSDLAGGILRTSQETQYF.

V and J are TRBV4-1 and TRBJ2-5; D is ambiguous. The CDR3 extends over 13 amino acids. V dropped 3 bases and J dropped 11 bases, with 16 bases sitting between them. Germline V lookup: CDR1 MGHRA, CDR2 YSYEKL. The CDR3 loop is CASSQALFQWQYF. The CDR3 nucleotides are TGCGCCAGCAGCCAGGCCCTGTTCCAGTGGCAGTACTTC.

This clone came up a few times. The chain couples TRBV12-5 to TRBJ2-6; 8 bases fit TRBD2. V lost 7 bases to trimming and J lost 0 bases; unmatched junction nucleotides: 11. This CDR3 region has 18 residues. Germline V lookup: CDR1 LGHNT, CDR2 FRNRAP. CDR3 loop: CASAPLAGGASGANVLTF. The CDR3 coding sequence is TGTGCTAGTGCCCCCTTGGCGGGGGGTGCCTCTGGGGCCAACGTCCTGACTTTC.

This clone was picked up a small number of times. The CDR3 sequence: CASRQGILTDTQYF. CDR3 bases: TGTGCCAGCAGACAGGGCATTTTAACGGATACGCAGTATTTT. The chain combines TRBV27 with TRBJ2-3; D is possibly TRBD1 (6 bases). V lost 6 bases and J lost 6, with 16 bases in between. This CDR3 is 14 amino acids long. Germline V lookup: CDR1 MNHEY, CDR2 SMNVEV (reference sequence).